These 20 T cell receptor beta chains came from one sample sequenced in a study of cytomegalovirus exposure and HLA in healthy donors. PCR used 60 Vbeta primers and 13 Jbeta primers. The repertoire was sequenced with immunoSEQ multiplex PCR; TCRdb's copy has only in-frame clones and lacks some. The data contain about 140,000 clones, about 74% of them seen just once; the ten biggest clones take up 4.5% to 5%. Material: PBMCs. The receptors here all came from a woman in her fifties or sixties in good health and CMV-seronegative.

This chain links TRBV28 with TRBJ2-5; 7 bases align to TRBD1. This CDR3 contains 14 residues. The germline V gene has CDR1 MDHEN and CDR2 SYDVKM. V dropped 5 bases and J dropped 1; count of bases not matched to a gene: 4. The CDR3 DNA follows: TGTGCCAGCAGTCCTGGGGACAGCCAAGAGACCCAGTACTTC. Protein product: CASSPGDSQETQYF.

This clone came up once. The V gene is TRBV11-2, the J gene TRBJ2-7; 7 nucleotides align to TRBD1. V was clipped by 7 bases and J by 2 bases; unmatched bases: 11. The germline gives CDR1 SGHAT, CDR2 FQNNGV. This CDR3 region has 15 residues. CDR3 loop: CASTSTDRKTYEQYF. The CDR3 coding sequence is TGTGCCAGCACCTCTACGGACAGGAAGACCTACGAGCAGTACTTC.

DNA of the CDR3: TGTGCCAGCAGTGCAGGAAAAGCTAACTATGGCTACACCTTC. Encoded protein: CASSAGKANYGYTF. The chain has TRBV6-1 and TRBJ1-2; D gene ambiguous. Trimming pared 4 bases from V and 0 bases from J, leaving 9 bases between. CDR3 size: 14 residues. From germline, CDR1 is MNHNS and CDR2 SASEGT.

The chain employs TRBV6-1 and TRBJ1-2, with no clear D. Germline V CDR1 and CDR2: MNHNS, SASEGT. V was pared by 2 bases and J by 8 bases, with 12 bases between. The CDR3 contains 13 residues. Here the CDR3 reads CASSEWVGPGYTF. DNA for the CDR3: TGTGCCAGCAGTGAATGGGTGGGCCCCGGCTACACCTTC.

This chain connects TRBV5-6 to TRBJ2-7; D uncertain. CDR1 and CDR2 (germline): SGHDT, YYEEEE. This CDR3 region has 14 residues. V shed 0 bases and J shed 4 bases, with 11 bases lying between them. The CDR3 loop reads CASSLARNFYEQYF. The CDR3, as DNA: TGTGCCAGCAGCTTGGCGCGGAATTTTTACGAGCAGTACTTC.

This chain joins TRBV7-2 and TRBJ1-6; D perhaps matches TRBD1 (5 bases). The germline V and J ends were trimmed by 0 bases and 7 bases, with 10 bases remaining between them. This CDR3 is built from 15 residues. Per the germline V gene, CDR1 is SGHTA and CDR2 is FQGNSA. CDR3 amino acids: CASSLAWDLNSPLHF. For the CDR3, the DNA is TGTGCCAGCAGCTTAGCGTGGGACTTGAATTCACCCCTCCACTTT.

The J gene is TRBJ2-5, the V gene TRBV7-3, with TRBD2 matching 8 bases. Germline CDR1 and CDR2: SGHTA and FQGTGA. The CDR3 has 15 amino acids. With 4 bases clipped from V and 5 bases from J, the junction kept 9 bases outside the gene matches. The DNA of the CDR3 is TGTGCCAGCAGCTACCTGGCGGGGGGCGTGGAGACCCAGTACTTC. This translates into CASSYLAGGVETQYF.

This chain joins TRBV19 and TRBJ1-2; the D gene is possibly TRBD1 (5 bases). CDR1 and CDR2 (germline): LNHDA, SQIVND (reference sequence). The CDR3 has 13 residues. V gave up 5 bases and J gave up 8 bases, with 15 bases separating them. The CDR3 is CASSLRTPAGYTF. The CDR3 nucleotides are TGTGCCAGTAGTTTAAGGACACCCGCGGGCTACACCTTC.

This clone was detected a few times. The chain joins TRBV2 to TRBJ2-3; a possible D gene is TRBD2 (5 bases). Germline V gene lookup returns CDR1 SNHLY and CDR2 FYNNEI. This CDR3 is built from 14 residues. V shed 2 bases and J shed 3 bases, with 9 bases lying between them. The CDR3 region is CASSERSGTDTQYF. CDR3 nucleotide sequence: TGTGCCAGCAGTGAAAGGTCGGGGACAGATACGCAGTATTTT.

The chain combines TRBV2 with TRBJ2-2, with D maybe TRBD1 (5 bases). Trimming stripped 8 bases from V and 3 bases from J, with 10 bases between. CDR1 and CDR2 (germline): SNHLY, FYNNEI. The CDR3 extends over 13 amino acids. CDR3 protein: CASFSGYTGELFF. As DNA, the CDR3 is TGTGCCAGCTTTTCAGGGTACACCGGGGAGCTGTTTTTT.

This clone was picked up a small number of times. The gene calls are TRBV4-2 and TRBJ1-5; D unclear. Trimming pared 1 base from V and 10 bases from J, leaving 11 bases between. Germline CDR1 is LGHNA and CDR2 is YNFKEQ. The CDR3 runs 13 residues. The CDR3 region has the DNA TGTGCCAGCAGCCAAGTCGGGTCGGGTCCCCAGCATTTT. Amino acid sequence: CASSQVGSGPQHF.

The chain couples TRBV7-8 to TRBJ1-1; no clear D. Germline values: CDR1 SGHVS, CDR2 FQNEAQ. The ends were cut back, 4 bases at V and 6 bases at J, with 9 bases in the middle. CDR3 length: 12 residues. The CDR3 coding sequence is TGTGCCAGCAGCTCCTCAAGCGCTGAAGCTTTCTTT. Residues: CASSSSSAEAFF. The whole variable domain, filled in from reference TRBV7-8 and TRBJ1-1, reads GAGVSQSPRYKVAKRGQDVALRCDPISGHVSLFWYQQALGQGPEFLTYFQNEAQLDKSGLPSDRFFAERPEGSVSTLKIQRTQQEDSAVYLCASSSSSAEAFFGQGTRLTVV.

The J gene is TRBJ2-1, the V gene TRBV4-3, with 7 bases aligning to TRBD2. This CDR3 region has 13 residues. V lost 0 bases and J lost 11; bases outside the gene matches: 4. Germline CDR1 reads LGHNA; CDR2 reads YSLEER. CDR3 coding DNA: TGCGCCAGCAGCCAAGATTGGGGGGGTCAGCAGTTCTTC. Its protein is CASSQDWGGQQFF.

The V call is TRBV6-6, the J call TRBJ2-2, with 8 bases aligning to TRBD1. V shed 5 bases, J shed 7 bases, and the junction held 6 bases outside the gene matches. CDR3 length: 14 residues. Germline CDR1 and CDR2: MNHNY and SVGAGI (reference sequence). This CDR3 reads CASSMTGAGGELFF. CDR3 sequence (DNA): TGTGCCAGCAGTATGACAGGGGCTGGCGGGGAGCTGTTTTTT.

The rearrangement links TRBV7-2 to TRBJ2-1; TRBD2 aligns across 12 bases. V lost 4 bases, J lost 8 bases, and 6 bases stayed unmatched. Germline V gene data show CDR1 as SGHTA and CDR2 as FQGNSA. The CDR3 covers 15 residues. CDR3 nucleotides: TGTGCCAGCAGCTCCGGACTAGCGGGATATGATGAGCAGTTCTTC. Protein: CASSSGLAGYDEQFF.

With respect to this clone: The junction departs from germline at one end; a sequencing error may be responsible. The rearrangement links TRBV7-9 to TRBJ1-3; D gene uncertain. CDR1 is SEHNR and CDR2 is FQNEAQ in the germline V gene (reference sequence). This CDR3 region has 16 residues. CDR3 residues: CSSNSLFGETGNTIYF. CDR3 DNA sequence: TGTTCCAGCAACTCCTTGTTTGGAGAAACTGGAAACACCATATATTTT.

The chain joins TRBV5-1 to TRBJ1-1, with TRBD1 as a possible D gene (5 bases). CDR3 length: 13 amino acids. V lost 4 bases, J lost 7 bases, and 14 bases lay in between. In germline, CDR1 is SGHRS, CDR2 YFSETQ. The CDR3 bases are TGCGCCAGCAGCCCCGGGGGAGGGGTTGAAGCTTTCTTT. Translation gives CASSPGGGVEAFF.

This chain uses TRBV2 with TRBJ1-6; 8 bases fit TRBD1. This CDR3 contains 14 residues. Germline CDR1 SNHLY, CDR2 FYNNEI. Trimming removed 2 bases from V and 9 bases from J; junction bases left unmatched: 3. CDR3 nucleotide sequence: TGTGCCAGCAGTGAAACAGGGGGAGTTTCACCCCTCCACTTT. This codes for CASSETGGVSPLHF.

The chain uses TRBV7-3 and TRBJ1-1; D gene uncertain. Germline V gene data show CDR1 as SGHTA and CDR2 as FQGTGA. This CDR3 contains 13 residues. The V end was cut by 2 bases, the J end by 4 bases, with 8 bases between. The CDR3 sequence is CASSLEGTTEAFF. The CDR3 DNA sequence: TGTGCCAGCAGCTTAGAGGGAACCACTGAAGCTTTCTTT.

There are a few counts of this clone. The genes are TRBV6-6 and TRBJ2-3; D not certain. The CDR3 sequence is 11 residues long. Trimming pared 2 bases from V and 6 bases from J, leaving 3 bases between. Germline loops: CDR1 MNHNY, CDR2 SVGAGI (reference sequence). The CDR3 DNA reads TGTGCCAGCAGTTACGCGGATACGCAGTATTTT. This codes for CASSYADTQYF.